A selection of T cell receptor beta chains follows, all from one sample in a study of cytomegalovirus exposure and HLA in healthy donors. Sequencing was performed with immunoSEQ multiplex PCR; in TCRdb, only in-frame clones are kept and a portion is missing. Among 90,000 to 150,000 clones listed, 60% to 85% were seen once. The specimen was PBMCs. The receptors originated from a woman younger than 45 in good health and CMV-seropositive. Each CDR3 is given with its conserved first and last residue. Fields, in order: V gene, clone size, J gene, D gene, CDR3 DNA, CDR3 protein. A D gene is named only where the DNA matches it firmly. The size field is filled for only some rows; it gives once, few, many or a size class.

v_gene: TRBV28
abundance: .
j_gene: TRBJ2-4
d_gene: TRBD2
CDR3nt: TGTGCCAGCAGTTGGGGGGGGTTAGCCAAAAACATTCAGTACTTC
CDR3aa: CASSWGGLAKNIQYF

v_gene: TRBV9
abundance: .
j_gene: TRBJ2-7
d_gene: TRBD2
CDR3nt: TGTGCCAGCAGCGTAGGCTCCCTAGCGGGGGCCTACGAGCAGTACTTC
CDR3aa: CASSVGSLAGAYEQYF

v_gene: TRBV10-3
abundance: .
j_gene: TRBJ1-5
d_gene: .
CDR3nt: TGTGCCATCAGCCGGGACAAATATAGCAATCAGCCCCAGCATTTT
CDR3aa: CAISRDKYSNQPQHF

v_gene: TRBV30
abundance: .
j_gene: TRBJ2-3
d_gene: TRBD2
CDR3nt: TGTGCCTGGAGTGCCCCGACTAGCGGGACCCTCCCCAGCGCCACAGATACGCAGTATTTT
CDR3aa: CAWSAPTSGTLPSATDTQYF

v_gene: TRBV7-9
abundance: .
j_gene: TRBJ1-6
d_gene: TRBD1
CDR3nt: TGTGCCAGCAGCCACGGACAGGGCTGGTCACCCCTCCACTTT
CDR3aa: CASSHGQGWSPLHF

v_gene: TRBV28
abundance: .
j_gene: TRBJ1-4
d_gene: TRBD1
CDR3nt: TGTGCCAGCAGTTCATCCGGGACAGGGGACGAAAAACTGTTTTTT
CDR3aa: CASSSSGTGDEKLFF

v_gene: TRBV28
abundance: .
j_gene: TRBJ1-6
d_gene: TRBD1
CDR3nt: TGTGCCAGCAGTTTGGACAGGGCAAACTCACCCCTCCACTTT
CDR3aa: CASSLDRANSPLHF

v_gene: TRBV28
abundance: .
j_gene: TRBJ2-7
d_gene: .
CDR3nt: TGTGCCAGCAGTCCCCTCGACAGGGAGCAGTACTTC
CDR3aa: CASSPLDREQYF

v_gene: TRBV7-9
abundance: .
j_gene: TRBJ1-4
d_gene: TRBD1
CDR3nt: TGTGCCAGCAGCGCCCGGGACAGGGGAGATGAAAAACTGTTTTTT
CDR3aa: CASSARDRGDEKLFF

v_gene: TRBV6-1
abundance: .
j_gene: TRBJ1-1
d_gene: TRBD1
CDR3nt: TGTGCCAGTCGGACAGGGGTGAGGGGGACTGAAGCTTTCTTT
CDR3aa: CASRTGVRGTEAFF

v_gene: TRBV4-1
abundance: .
j_gene: TRBJ2-3
d_gene: TRBD1
CDR3nt: TGCGCCAGCAGCCAGAGGGGGCAGGAACCAGATACGCAGTATTTT
CDR3aa: CASSQRGQEPDTQYF

v_gene: TRBV2
abundance: .
j_gene: TRBJ1-1
d_gene: .
CDR3nt: TGTGCCAGCCGCTCGGACACTTCGAACACTGAAGCTTTCTTT
CDR3aa: CASRSDTSNTEAFF

v_gene: TRBV9
abundance: .
j_gene: TRBJ1-3
d_gene: .
CDR3nt: TGTGCCAGCAGCGTAGAGGCAGGCCCTGGAAACACCATATATTTT
CDR3aa: CASSVEAGPGNTIYF

v_gene: TRBV9
abundance: .
j_gene: TRBJ2-2
d_gene: .
CDR3nt: TGTGCCAATACACTATATGGACAGAGGATACCCGGGGAGCTGTTTTTT
CDR3aa: CANTLYGQRIPGELFF

v_gene: TRBV9
abundance: .
j_gene: TRBJ2-2
d_gene: TRBD2
CDR3nt: TGTGCCAGCAGCGTAGCTACGGGGGGAAACACCGGGGAGCTGTTTTTT
CDR3aa: CASSVATGGNTGELFF

v_gene: TRBV10-3
abundance: .
j_gene: TRBJ2-2
d_gene: .
CDR3nt: TGTGCCATCAGTGGGGGGCCCGGGGAGCTGTTTTTT
CDR3aa: CAISGGPGELFF

v_gene: TRBV30
abundance: .
j_gene: TRBJ1-2
d_gene: TRBD1
CDR3nt: TGTGCCGGAAAGACAGGGGCTAACTATGGCTACACCTTC
CDR3aa: CAGKTGANYGYTF

v_gene: TRBV2
abundance: few
j_gene: TRBJ1-1
d_gene: .
CDR3nt: TGTGCCAGCACTCCGAGTGGGCAGAAAGCTTTCTTT
CDR3aa: CASTPSGQKAFF

v_gene: TRBV11-2
abundance: .
j_gene: TRBJ1-2
d_gene: .
CDR3nt: TGTGCCAGCAGGGCCGGACTGAACTATGGCTACACCTTC
CDR3aa: CASRAGLNYGYTF

v_gene: TRBV5-1
abundance: few
j_gene: TRBJ2-5
d_gene: .
CDR3nt: TGCGCCAGCAGCTTGGGGAGAAGGGAGACCCAGTACTTC
CDR3aa: CASSLGRRETQYF

v_gene: TRBV5-1
abundance: .
j_gene: TRBJ2-3
d_gene: TRBD2
CDR3nt: TGCGCCAGCAGCTCAGCGGGGGCTTTAGATACGCAGTATTTT
CDR3aa: CASSSAGALDTQYF

v_gene: TRBV9
abundance: .
j_gene: TRBJ2-3
d_gene: TRBD2
CDR3nt: TGTGCCAGCAGCGTAGGACTAGCGGGGGGTGATACGCAGTATTTT
CDR3aa: CASSVGLAGGDTQYF

v_gene: TRBV7-2
abundance: .
j_gene: TRBJ2-5
d_gene: .
CDR3nt: TGTGCCAGCAGCTTACTGACTAGGGAAGAGACCCAGTACTTC
CDR3aa: CASSLLTREETQYF

v_gene: TRBV6-1
abundance: .
j_gene: TRBJ1-5
d_gene: .
CDR3nt: TGTGCCAGCAGTGAATCTCCGAGCCCCCCCCAGCATTTT
CDR3aa: CASSESPSPPQHF

v_gene: TRBV28
abundance: .
j_gene: TRBJ1-2
d_gene: .
CDR3nt: TGTGCCAGCAGTCTATTGACTGCCTCCCGAGTCCCCGGCTACACCTTC
CDR3aa: CASSLLTASRVPGYTF

v_gene: TRBV5-4
abundance: .
j_gene: TRBJ2-2
d_gene: .
CDR3nt: TGTGCCAGCAGCTTCGACAGCGCCGGGGAGCTGTTTTTT
CDR3aa: CASSFDSAGELFF

v_gene: TRBV2
abundance: .
j_gene: TRBJ2-3
d_gene: .
CDR3nt: TGTGCCAGCAGCCCATTCATGGATACGCAGTATTTT
CDR3aa: CASSPFMDTQYF

v_gene: TRBV28
abundance: .
j_gene: TRBJ1-5
d_gene: .
CDR3nt: TGTGCCAGCAATCTGTGGGCCGAGACCACACATTTT
CDR3aa: CASNLWAETTHF

v_gene: TRBV19
abundance: .
j_gene: TRBJ2-2
d_gene: TRBD1
CDR3nt: TGTGCCAGTATAGAAGGGGGCAAGACCGGGGAGCTGTTTTTT
CDR3aa: CASIEGGKTGELFF

v_gene: TRBV5-4
abundance: .
j_gene: TRBJ1-2
d_gene: .
CDR3nt: TGTGCCAGCAGCTTGCAACAGGGTGCAACCTATGGCTACACCTTC
CDR3aa: CASSLQQGATYGYTF

v_gene: TRBV29-1
abundance: .
j_gene: TRBJ1-2
d_gene: TRBD1
CDR3nt: TGCAGCGGGGGACAGGGAGGAGGAAACTATGGCTACACCTTC
CDR3aa: CSGGQGGGNYGYTF

v_gene: TRBV13
abundance: .
j_gene: TRBJ2-1
d_gene: .
CDR3nt: TGTGCCAGCAGCTCTTACAATGAGCAGTTCTTC
CDR3aa: CASSSYNEQFF

v_gene: TRBV13
abundance: .
j_gene: TRBJ2-7
d_gene: .
CDR3nt: TGTGCCAGCAGCTTAGGAGGGGGATTTACCTACGAGCAGTACTTC
CDR3aa: CASSLGGGFTYEQYF

v_gene: TRBV5-1
abundance: .
j_gene: TRBJ1-1
d_gene: .
CDR3nt: TGCGCCAGCAGCTTTACAGGGAACACTGAAGCTTTCTTT
CDR3aa: CASSFTGNTEAFF

v_gene: TRBV5-4
abundance: .
j_gene: TRBJ2-7
d_gene: TRBD1
CDR3nt: TGTGCCAGCAGACGGGACAGGGGGAGCTCCTACGAGCAGTACTTC
CDR3aa: CASRRDRGSSYEQYF

v_gene: TRBV7-9
abundance: .
j_gene: TRBJ2-1
d_gene: .
CDR3nt: TGTGCCAGCAGCGGTGGGTTACAAGGGGGTTACAATGAGCAGTTCTTC
CDR3aa: CASSGGLQGGYNEQFF

v_gene: TRBV6-5
abundance: few
j_gene: TRBJ2-7
d_gene: .
CDR3nt: TGTGCCAGCAGAAATCTGGGCAGCCGAAACTACGAGCAGTACTTC
CDR3aa: CASRNLGSRNYEQYF

v_gene: TRBV28
abundance: few
j_gene: TRBJ2-1
d_gene: TRBD2
CDR3nt: TGTGCCAGCAGTTCTATTGTTCTAGCGGGGGGCTTAACCTACAATGAGCAGTTCTTC
CDR3aa: CASSSIVLAGGLTYNEQFF

v_gene: TRBV6-1
abundance: few
j_gene: TRBJ2-2
d_gene: TRBD1
CDR3nt: TGTGCCAGCAGGACCGAGGGGGCGTCGGCCGGGGAGCTGTTTTTT
CDR3aa: CASRTEGASAGELFF

v_gene: TRBV28
abundance: .
j_gene: TRBJ1-2
d_gene: .
CDR3nt: TGTGCCAGCAGTTTCGGGGTACCCTATGGCTACACCTTC
CDR3aa: CASSFGVPYGYTF

v_gene: TRBV4-3
abundance: .
j_gene: TRBJ1-6
d_gene: .
CDR3nt: TGCGCCAGCAGCCACTCAGGGGATTCACCCCTCCACTTT
CDR3aa: CASSHSGDSPLHF

v_gene: TRBV7-9
abundance: .
j_gene: TRBJ1-3
d_gene: .
CDR3nt: TGTGCCAGCAGCAAAACGGGGTACTCTGGAAACACCATATATTTT
CDR3aa: CASSKTGYSGNTIYF

v_gene: TRBV2
abundance: .
j_gene: TRBJ2-7
d_gene: .
CDR3nt: TGTGCCAGCAGTGAAGACCGCAATGGACTCTACGAGCAGTACTTC
CDR3aa: CASSEDRNGLYEQYF

v_gene: TRBV4-3
abundance: .
j_gene: TRBJ2-1
d_gene: TRBD2
CDR3nt: TGCGCCAGCAGCCGTTGGGGGGGGGCCTACAATGAGCAGTTCTTC
CDR3aa: CASSRWGGAYNEQFF

v_gene: TRBV7-6
abundance: .
j_gene: TRBJ2-1
d_gene: TRBD1
CDR3nt: TGTGCCAGCAGCTTAGTTGGGACAGGTTACAATGAGCAGTTCTTC
CDR3aa: CASSLVGTGYNEQFF

v_gene: TRBV28
abundance: .
j_gene: TRBJ2-3
d_gene: .
CDR3nt: TGTGCCAGTAAGGGACCGGGGGACACAGATACGCAGTATTTT
CDR3aa: CASKGPGDTDTQYF

v_gene: TRBV5-4
abundance: .
j_gene: TRBJ2-3
d_gene: TRBD2
CDR3nt: TGTGCCAGCAGCTGGGGGGGTCTCGGCACAGATACGCAGTATTTT
CDR3aa: CASSWGGLGTDTQYF

v_gene: TRBV9
abundance: .
j_gene: TRBJ2-3
d_gene: TRBD1
CDR3nt: TGTGCCAGCAGCGTAGGGGACAGGGGGCGCACAGATACGCAGTATTTT
CDR3aa: CASSVGDRGRTDTQYF

v_gene: TRBV4-1
abundance: .
j_gene: TRBJ2-4
d_gene: TRBD2
CDR3nt: TGCGCCAGCAGCCAAGAAGGGAGAGCGGGGAACATTCAGTACTTC
CDR3aa: CASSQEGRAGNIQYF

v_gene: TRBV6-1
abundance: few
j_gene: TRBJ1-1
d_gene: .
CDR3nt: TGTGCCAGCAGTGAAACGGGACTTGAAGCTTTCTTT
CDR3aa: CASSETGLEAFF

v_gene: TRBV2
abundance: .
j_gene: TRBJ1-6
d_gene: .
CDR3nt: TGTGCGAGCACATCGCTCGGTGAGAATTCACCCCTCCACTTT
CDR3aa: CASTSLGENSPLHF

v_gene: TRBV6-5
abundance: .
j_gene: TRBJ2-7
d_gene: .
CDR3nt: TGTGCCAGCAGTTACTCTGGCAGGGGATACGAGCAGTACTTC
CDR3aa: CASSYSGRGYEQYF

v_gene: TRBV28
abundance: few
j_gene: TRBJ1-1
d_gene: .
CDR3nt: TGTGCCATACAGACAGTGAACACTGAAGCTTTCTTT
CDR3aa: CAIQTVNTEAFF